These T cell receptor beta chains were read from a single sample in a study of cytotoxic CD8 clonotypes in ibrutinib-treated CLL. Produced via immunoSEQ multiplex PCR; TCRdb's table is partial and in-frame only. The repertoire includes approximately 330,000 clones, roughly 79% of them detected once, and more than 6% sits in the top ten. Sequenced material: PBMCs, taken before ibrutinib treatment. Receptors originate from a human donor with chronic lymphocytic leukemia. Both conserved end residues are part of each CDR3. The order of the fields is D gene, J gene, V gene, clone size, CDR3 protein, CDR3 DNA. The D gene is left open where the match is weak. The size entry is marked missing in some rows and otherwise reads once, few, many or a size class.

>NA|TRBJ2-1|TRBV19|NA
CASKVDLNSYNEQFF
TGTGCCAGTAAGGTAGACTTAAACTCCTACAATGAGCAGTTCTTC
>TRBD2|TRBJ2-2|TRBV7-9|NA
CASSLMVAGDQNGELFF
TGTGCCAGCAGCTTAATGGTAGCGGGAGATCAGAACGGGGAGCTGTTTTTT
>TRBD2|TRBJ2-1|TRBV12-5|NA
CASGLVLAGSSYNEQFF
TGTGCTAGTGGTTTGGTACTAGCGGGAAGCTCCTACAATGAGCAGTTCTTC
>NA|TRBJ1-2|TRBV18|once
CASSPPARYYGYTF
TGTGCCAGCTCACCACCGGCCAGATACTATGGCTACACCTTC
>TRBD1|TRBJ2-7|TRBV7-9|NA
CASSSRDRMPHEQYF
TGTGCCAGCAGCTCCCGGGACAGGATGCCCCACGAGCAGTACTTC
>NA|TRBJ1-1|TRBV20-1|NA
CSAKVTEAFF
TGCAGTGCTAAGGTGACTGAAGCTTTCTTT
>NA|TRBJ2-1|TRBV28|few
CASSPQLGVTEQFF
TGTGCCAGCAGTCCCCAACTAGGCGTCACGGAGCAGTTCTTC
>NA|TRBJ2-5|TRBV25-1|NA
CASRGDQETQYF
TGTGCCAGCAGAGGGGACCAAGAGACCCAGTACTTC
>TRBD2|TRBJ2-1|TRBV27|NA
CASSLVSGKNEQFF
TGTGCCAGCAGTCTTGTTAGCGGGAAAAATGAGCAGTTCTTC
>TRBD1|TRBJ1-2|TRBV9|NA
CASSARSGQGTRGYTF
TGTGCCAGCAGCGCTCGTAGTGGACAGGGGACGCGAGGCTACACCTTC
>NA|TRBJ2-3|TRBV9|NA
CASSPQHGTTQYF
TGTGCCAGCAGCCCCCAACACGGGACTACGCAGTATTTT
>NA|TRBJ1-1|TRBV13|NA
CASSFRVNTEAFF
TGTGCCAGCAGTTTCAGGGTGAACACTGAAGCTTTCTTT
>NA|TRBJ2-7|TRBV27|NA
CASSQRTGRDEQYF
TGTGCCAGCAGTCAGAGGACAGGGAGGGACGAGCAGTACTTC
>NA|TRBJ2-3|TRBV7-6|NA
CASSQGGFVTDTQYF
TGTGCCAGCAGCCAGGGGGGGTTTGTCACAGATACGCAGTATTTT
>NA|TRBJ1-2|TRBV20-1|NA
CSAQTDHGYTF
TGCAGTGCCCAGACAGATCATGGCTACACCTTC
>NA|TRBJ2-1|TRBV5-4|NA
CASPGEGYNEQFF
TGTGCCAGCCCAGGGGAAGGGTACAATGAGCAGTTCTTC
>NA|TRBJ1-4|TRBV4-2|NA
CASSQPQGSTNEKLFF
TGTGCCAGCAGCCAGCCTCAGGGGTCGACTAATGAAAAACTGTTTTTT
>NA|TRBJ2-1|TRBV4-1|NA
CASSQEGSRSLMNEQFF
TGCGCCAGCAGCCAAGAGGGTAGCCGCTCTCTTATGAATGAGCAGTTCTTC
>NA|TRBJ1-1|TRBV27|few
CASRFRDNTEAFF
TGTGCCAGCAGGTTCCGGGACAACACTGAAGCTTTCTTT
>NA|TRBJ2-1|TRBV15|NA
CATSRADPLTAPEQFF
TGTGCCACCAGCAGAGCTGACCCCTTGACTGCCCCTGAGCAGTTCTTC
>NA|TRBJ1-1|TRBV15|NA
CATSRDRIGSYEAFF
TGTGCCACCAGCAGAGACAGGATCGGATCTTATGAAGCTTTCTTT
>TRBD1|TRBJ2-2|TRBV25-1|NA
CASHKTGDTGELFF
TGTGCCAGCCATAAGACAGGGGACACCGGGGAGCTGTTTTTT
>NA|TRBJ2-5|TRBV7-2|NA
CASSQGLALETQYF
TGTGCCAGCAGCCAAGGGCTAGCTCTAGAGACTCAGTACTTC